The T cell receptor beta chain under discussion was sequenced for a study of cytomegalovirus exposure and HLA in healthy donors. 13 Jbeta primers and 60 Vbeta primers were used for the PCR. Method: immunoSEQ multiplex PCR; TCRdb's copy keeps in-frame clones and lacks some. The data hold roughly 120,000 clones, with around two thirds observed a single time. The sample was PBMCs. The sequence was obtained from a woman aged 40 to 50 in good health and CMV-seropositive.

The chain's CDR3 is CASSLSLAAYNEQFF. The CDR3 DNA follows: TGTGCCAGCAGCTTGTCCCTAGCGGCCTACAATGAGCAGTTCTTC. The V call is TRBV5-6, the J call TRBJ2-1, with 7 nucleotides matching TRBD2. V lost 1 base and J lost 2; bases outside the gene matches: 3. The CDR3 totals 15 residues. CDR1 and CDR2 (germline): SGHDT, YYEEEE.